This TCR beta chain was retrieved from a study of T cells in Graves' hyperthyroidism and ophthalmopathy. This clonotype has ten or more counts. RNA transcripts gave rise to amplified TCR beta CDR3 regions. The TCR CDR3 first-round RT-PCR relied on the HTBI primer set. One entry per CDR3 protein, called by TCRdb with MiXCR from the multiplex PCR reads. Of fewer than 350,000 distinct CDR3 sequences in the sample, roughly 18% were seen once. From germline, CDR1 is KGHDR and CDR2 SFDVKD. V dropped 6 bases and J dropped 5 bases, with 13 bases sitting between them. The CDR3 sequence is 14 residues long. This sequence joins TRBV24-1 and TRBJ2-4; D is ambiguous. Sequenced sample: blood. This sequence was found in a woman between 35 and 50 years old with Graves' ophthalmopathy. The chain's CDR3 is CATSPDNSQNIQYF. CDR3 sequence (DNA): TGTGCCACCAGTCCAGATAACTCCCAAAACATTCAGTACTTC.